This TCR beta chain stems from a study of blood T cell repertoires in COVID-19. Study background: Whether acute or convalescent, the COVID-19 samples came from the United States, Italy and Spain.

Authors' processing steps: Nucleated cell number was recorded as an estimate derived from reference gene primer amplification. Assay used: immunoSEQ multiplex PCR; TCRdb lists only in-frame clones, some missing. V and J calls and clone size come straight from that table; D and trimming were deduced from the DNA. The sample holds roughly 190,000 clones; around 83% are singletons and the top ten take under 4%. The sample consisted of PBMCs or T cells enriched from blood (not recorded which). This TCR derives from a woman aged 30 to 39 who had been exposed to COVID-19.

CDR3 sequence: CASSITGTRSGELFF. The CDR3, as DNA: TGTGCCAGTAGTATAACCGGGACTAGGAGCGGGGAGCTGTTTTTT. The chain joins TRBV19 to TRBJ2-2, with TRBD2 matching 8 bases. With 2 bases clipped from V and 7 bases from J, the junction kept 6 bases outside the gene matches. This CDR3 is 15 amino acids long. CDR1 and CDR2 from the germline V gene are LNHDA and SQIVND (reference sequence).